The text below deals with one T cell receptor (beta chain). The CDR3 contains 13 residues. V was trimmed by 4 bases and J by 3 bases, leaving 10 bases between them. CDR1 is ENHRY, CDR2 SYGVKD, per germline. The entry originates in a study of type 1 and type 2 diabetes patients. Study information: From PBMCs, CD4+ and CD8+ T cells were isolated by magnetic microbeads.

Genomic DNA was the PCR template. Amplification of the beta chain CDR3 used 30 forward and 13 reverse multiplex primers. TCRdb re-called the multiplex PCR reads with MiXCR, one entry per CDR3 protein. Among under 300,000 distinct CDR3 sequences listed, roughly 48% were seen once. Sequenced input: peripheral blood mononuclear cells (PBMCs). This TCR derives from a man between 18 and 29 years old with type 2 diabetes. The chain recombines TRBV10-3 with TRBJ2-7; no firm D call. The CDR3 DNA reads as TGTGCCATCAGTGCGGATTTACGCTACGAGCAGTACTTC. Its translation is CAISADLRYEQYF.